The 21 T cell receptor beta chains below were found in one sample sequenced in a study of blood T cell repertoires in COVID-19. Data came from immunoSEQ multiplex PCR; TCRdb stores just in-frame clones and leaves some out. The sample carries some 170,000 clones, over 75% recorded once. The specimen was PBMCs or T cells enriched from blood (not recorded which). The receptors here all came from a human donor with acute COVID-19. The donor label of this sample is uncertain.

The J gene is TRBJ2-1, the V gene TRBV27; TRBD1 matches 7 bases. Trimming took 3 bases from V and 7 from J; bases not matched to a gene: 6. Germline CDR1 and CDR2: MNHEY and SMNVEV (reference sequence). There are 14 residues in the CDR3. The CDR3 region is CASSLAPQGNEQFF. DNA of the CDR3: TGTGCCAGCAGTTTGGCCCCACAGGGGAATGAGCAGTTCTTC.

The chain links TRBV5-1 to TRBJ1-2, with 8 positions matching TRBD1. Germline V gene sequence: CDR1 SGHRS, CDR2 YFSETQ. The V and J ends lost 4 bases and 6 bases, in that order; junction bases with no gene match: 11. The CDR3 is 15 amino acids. The CDR3 sequence: CASSMDRVGSDGYTF. The CDR3 DNA sequence: TGCGCCAGCAGCATGGACAGGGTCGGATCTGATGGCTACACCTTC. Full variable domain (missing parts from reference TRBV5-1 and TRBJ1-2): KAGVTQTPRYLIKTRGQQVTLSCSPISGHRSVSWYQQTPGQGLQFLFEYFSETQRNKGNFPGRFSGRQFSNSRSEMNVSTLELGDSALYLCASSMDRVGSDGYTFGSGTRLTVV.

The V call is TRBV6-5, the J call TRBJ2-5, with a weak D call TRBD2 (6 bases). Germline CDR1 MNHEY, CDR2 SVGAGI. Trimming took off 0 bases at V and 5 bases at J, with 13 bases between the two ends. The CDR3 loop spans 15 amino acids. The CDR3 here is CASSYSGLQRETQYF. The CDR3 nucleotides are TGTGCCAGCAGTTACTCGGGACTCCAAAGGGAGACCCAGTACTTC.

The genes are TRBV6-6 and TRBJ2-7, with D maybe TRBD2 (6 bases). The CDR3 extends over 12 amino acids. Germline values: CDR1 MNHNY, CDR2 SVGAGI (reference sequence). Trimming shortened V by 6 bases and J by 3 bases, and 9 bases separated the two germline ends. CDR3 amino acids: CASSLGGYEQYF. CDR3 sequence (DNA): TGTGCCAGCAGCCTCGGGGGCTACGAGCAGTACTTC.

This chain connects TRBV11-3 to TRBJ2-2; 8 positions agree with TRBD1. Trimming cost V 3 bases and J 4 bases; bases outside gene matches: 4. This CDR3 contains 15 residues. Looked up from germline, CDR1 is SGHNT and CDR2 is YENEEA. The CDR3 region has the DNA TGTGCCAGCAGCTTTGACAGGGGTCTCACCGGGGAGCTGTTTTTT. Its translation: CASSFDRGLTGELFF.

The V and J genes are TRBV19 and TRBJ1-5; 7 positions match TRBD1. This CDR3 is 14 amino acids long. The J segment lost 3 bases and the V segment lost 11 bases, leaving 10 bases of the junction unmatched. CDR1 is LNHDA and CDR2 is SQIVND in the germline V gene (reference sequence). CDR3 residues: CAASGTAYNQPQHF. CDR3 DNA sequence: TGTGCCGCATCCGGGACAGCTTACAATCAGCCCCAGCATTTT. The complete variable domain, with remaining parts taken from reference TRBV19 and TRBJ1-5, reads DGGITQSPKYLFRKEGQNVTLSCEQNLNHDAMYWYRQDPGQGLRLIYYSQIVNDFQKGDIAEGYSVSREKKESFPLTVTSAQKNPTAFYLCAASGTAYNQPQHFGDGTRLSIL.

V usage is TRBV29-1 and J usage is TRBJ1-1, with a weak D call TRBD1 (5 bases). V shed 5 bases and J shed 6 bases, with 13 bases lying between them. The germline V gene has CDR1 SQVTM and CDR2 ANQGSEA. This CDR3 spans 12 amino acids. CDR3 DNA: TGCAGCGTTCAGTCAGGGTTTGCTGAAGCTTTCTTT. Translated, it gives CSVQSGFAEAFF.

The chain's CDR3 is CASSRDRGPPDTQYF. The CDR3 DNA sequence: TGTGCCAGTAGTAGGGACAGGGGGCCACCAGATACGCAGTATTTT. The J gene is TRBJ2-3, the V gene TRBV19; 12 bases agree with TRBD1. The CDR3 covers 15 residues. Germline lookup yields CDR1 LNHDA and CDR2 SQIVND (reference sequence). V dropped 4 bases and J dropped 4; count of bases not matched to a gene: 3.

The genes are TRBV19 and TRBJ1-4; D is undetermined. CDR1 is LNHDA, CDR2 SQIVND, per germline (reference sequence). V dropped 7 bases and J dropped 4 bases, with 16 bases sitting between them. The CDR3 has 15 residues. This chain's CDR3 is CASKSRGSGNEKLFF. The CDR3 DNA follows: TGTGCCAGTAAAAGTAGAGGGTCGGGTAATGAAAAACTGTTTTTT.

V and J are TRBV19 and TRBJ1-1; 9 positions agree with TRBD1. The CDR3 totals 14 residues. Germline V lookup: CDR1 LNHDA, CDR2 SQIVND (reference sequence). The ends lost 8 bases at V and 0 bases at J; junction bases unmatched: 4. The CDR3 DNA follows: TGTGCCAGTGCACAGGGGGCCCTGAACACTGAAGCTTTCTTT. It yields the protein CASAQGALNTEAFF.

The chain employs TRBV10-1 and TRBJ1-1; D gene uncertain. Germline V gives CDR1 WNHNN, CDR2 SYGVQD (reference sequence). V lost 7 bases and J 13 bases, leaving 13 bases between the germline ends. The CDR3 has 10 residues. The CDR3 sequence: CASIESRGFF. CDR3 DNA: TGCGCCAGCATCGAGTCCCGGGGTTTCTTT.

The chain carries TRBV7-9 and TRBJ1-1; D gene ambiguous. The V gene lost 2 bases and the J gene lost 1 base, with 11 bases spanning the gap. This CDR3 contains 15 residues. Germline CDR1 reads SEHNR; CDR2 reads FQNEAQ (reference sequence). CDR3 in amino acids: CASSLPPLGNTEAFF. The CDR3 DNA reads as TGTGCCAGCAGCTTACCCCCCCTCGGGAACACTGAAGCTTTCTTT.

This chain links TRBV7-9 with TRBJ2-7; D might be TRBD1 (5 bases). The CDR3 consists of 15 residues. Germline-derived CDR1 and CDR2 are SEHNR and FQNEAQ (reference sequence). Trimming cost V 1 base and J 1 base, with 11 bases left between them. For the CDR3, the DNA is TGTGCCAGCAGCTTAGTGTCGCAGGGATCCTACGAGCAGTACTTC. Translated, it gives CASSLVSQGSYEQYF.

This clone was counted once. The chain recombines TRBV3-1 (or the pseudogene TRBV3-2) with TRBJ1-2; the match to TRBD1 covers 7 bases. CDR3 length equals 18 residues. Germline V lookup: CDR1 LGHDT, CDR2 YNNKEL (reference sequence). V was clipped by 2 bases and J by 8 bases; unmatched bases: 20. For the CDR3, the DNA is TGTGCCAGCAGCCAATTAGGGCCCCGGGACAGCCCCTATCACGGCTACACCTTC. Translated: CASSQLGPRDSPYHGYTF.

This chain links TRBV6-5 with TRBJ1-5; TRBD1 matches 8 bases. V gave up 4 bases and J gave up 4 bases; unmatched junction bases: 6. The CDR3 contains 15 residues. CDR1 MNHEY and CDR2 SVGAGI come from the germline V gene. The CDR3: CASSSDRAANQPQHF. Written as DNA, the CDR3 is TGTGCCAGCAGTTCGGACAGGGCCGCTAATCAGCCCCAGCATTTT.

A single count supports this clone. The sample carries other DNA sequences with the same CDR3. The chain has TRBV5-1 and TRBJ2-3, with D perhaps TRBD1 (5 bases). Germline CDR1 is SGHRS and CDR2 is YFSETQ. The V end lost 0 bases, the J end lost 3 bases, and 11 bases lay between the germline ends. The CDR3 extends over 15 amino acids. This CDR3 reads CASSLGQGSTDTQYF. CDR3 DNA: TGCGCCAGCAGCTTGGGGCAGGGAAGTACAGATACGCAGTATTTT. Full variable domain (rest looked up from reference TRBV5-1 and TRBJ2-3): KAGVTQTPRYLIKTRGQQVTLSCSPISGHRSVSWYQQTPGQGLQFLFEYFSETQRNKGNFPGRFSGRQFSNSRSEMNVSTLELGDSALYLCASSLGQGSTDTQYFGPGTRLTVL.

The chain couples TRBV27 to TRBJ2-7; D is ambiguous. The CDR3 totals 16 residues. V was trimmed by 0 bases and J by 0 bases, leaving 12 bases between them. CDR1 MNHEY and CDR2 SMNVEV come from the germline V gene (reference sequence). CDR3: CASSLSWQRSSYEQYF. Here the CDR3 DNA reads TGTGCCAGCAGTTTATCCTGGCAGCGCAGCTCCTACGAGCAGTACTTC.

J is TRBJ2-1 and V is TRBV7-9; a possible D gene is TRBD1 (5 bases). Germline V lookup: CDR1 SEHNR, CDR2 FQNEAQ (reference sequence). The CDR3 is 17 amino acids. V lost 4 bases and J 0 bases, leaving 16 bases between the germline ends. As DNA, the CDR3 is TGTGCCAGCAGCTCCTCAGGGTTATCAAGCTCCTACAATGAGCAGTTCTTC. This sequence encodes CASSSSGLSSSYNEQFF. The full variable domain, rest sourced from reference TRBV7-9 and TRBJ2-1, is DTGVSQNPRHKITKRGQNVTFRCDPISEHNRLYWYRQTLGQGPEFLTYFQNEAQLEKSRLLSDRFSAERPKGSFSTLEIQRTEQGDSAMYLCASSSSGLSSSYNEQFFGPGTRLTVL.

The V gene is TRBV24-1, the J gene TRBJ1-1; D possibly corresponds to TRBD1 (6 bases). CDR3 length equals 18 residues. Germline V gives CDR1 KGHDR, CDR2 SFDVKD. Trimming removed 0 bases at V and 3 bases at J, with 19 bases between. The CDR3 bases are TGTGCCACCAGTGATTTGGTGAGGGGACACCGCGGGTACACTGAAGCTTTCTTT. This encodes CATSDLVRGHRGYTEAFF.

The chain links TRBV5-1 to TRBJ1-2; D may be TRBD1 (6 bases). Germline CDR1 and CDR2: SGHRS and YFSETQ. Trimming removed 0 bases at V and 0 bases at J, with 9 bases between. CDR3 length: 15 amino acids. The DNA of the CDR3 is TGCGCCAGCAGCTTGGACGGACAGTCTAACTATGGCTACACCTTC. Amino acid sequence: CASSLDGQSNYGYTF.

V and J are TRBV9 and TRBJ2-5; 9 nucleotides match TRBD2. Germline-derived CDR1 and CDR2 are SGDLS and YYNGEE. J lost 4 bases, V lost 4 bases, and 8 bases had no gene match. This CDR3 contains 15 residues. The CDR3 DNA reads TGTGCCAGCAGCCGGCGTAGCGGGGGTGGAGAGACCCAGTACTTC. As protein: CASSRRSGGGETQYF.